Listed below are T cell receptor beta chains from one sample, sequenced in a study of blood T cell repertoires in COVID-19. This table comes from immunoSEQ multiplex PCR, and its TCRdb copy is limited to in-frame clones, with some not included. The repertoire holds approximately 260,000 clones, with about nine tenths as singletons. Material: PBMCs or T cells enriched from blood (not recorded which). All receptors come from a woman aged 55-70 years who had recovered from COVID-19. Each CDR3 is given with its conserved first and last residue. The order of the fields is J gene, V gene, clone size, D gene, CDR3 protein, CDR3 DNA. D genes are given only for firm matches. Rows give clone size only sometimes, using once, few, many, or a class for an expanded clone.

j_gene: TRBJ2-7; v_gene: TRBV28; abundance: -; d_gene: TRBD1; CDR3aa: CASSPGQGHPYEQYF; CDR3nt: TGTGCCAGCAGTCCGGGACAGGGCCATCCCTACGAGCAGTACTTC
j_gene: TRBJ2-5; v_gene: TRBV5-8; abundance: -; d_gene: TRBD1; CDR3aa: CASSLGGQGARETQYF; CDR3nt: TGTGCCAGCAGCCTCGGGGGACAGGGGGCTCGAGAGACCCAGTACTTC
j_gene: TRBJ2-7; v_gene: TRBV29-1; abundance: -; d_gene: TRBD1; CDR3aa: CSVGRGAGTGFYEQYF; CDR3nt: TGCAGCGTTGGAAGGGGGGCCGGGACAGGGTTCTACGAGCAGTACTTC
j_gene: TRBJ2-5; v_gene: TRBV23-1; abundance: -; d_gene: TRBD1; CDR3aa: CASGTSIRDRQETQYF; CDR3nt: TGCGCCAGCGGAACGAGTATAAGGGACAGGCAAGAGACCCAGTACTTC
j_gene: TRBJ1-1; v_gene: TRBV5-1; abundance: -; d_gene: -; CDR3aa: CASSQDSIRTTEAFF; CDR3nt: TGCGCCAGCAGCCAGGACAGTATCAGGACCACTGAAGCTTTCTTT
j_gene: TRBJ2-7; v_gene: TRBV5-4; abundance: -; d_gene: -; CDR3aa: CASSPGKQYF; CDR3nt: TGTGCCAGCAGCCCCGGGAAGCAGTACTTC
j_gene: TRBJ2-5; v_gene: TRBV2; abundance: -; d_gene: -; CDR3aa: CASSAQQETQYF; CDR3nt: TGTGCCAGCAGTGCGCAGCAAGAGACCCAGTACTTC
j_gene: TRBJ2-1; v_gene: TRBV29-1; abundance: -; d_gene: -; CDR3aa: CSVAVLNEQFF; CDR3nt: TGCAGCGTAGCCGTTCTTAATGAGCAGTTCTTC
j_gene: TRBJ1-2; v_gene: TRBV14; abundance: -; d_gene: -; CDR3aa: CASSQGGWGYTF; CDR3nt: TGTGCCAGCAGCCAGGGGGGTTGGGGCTACACCTTC
j_gene: TRBJ2-2; v_gene: TRBV7-9; abundance: -; d_gene: -; CDR3aa: CASSLAYGGELFF; CDR3nt: TGTGCCAGCAGCTTAGCCTATGGCGGGGAGCTGTTTTTT
j_gene: TRBJ2-1; v_gene: TRBV29-1; abundance: few; d_gene: TRBD2; CDR3aa: CSVGWSGVNEQFF; CDR3nt: TGCAGCGTTGGATGGAGCGGGGTGAATGAGCAGTTCTTC
j_gene: TRBJ1-5; v_gene: TRBV2; abundance: few; d_gene: -; CDR3aa: CASSEVLDWASTNQPQHF; CDR3nt: TGTGCCAGCAGTGAAGTTTTGGATTGGGCGTCAACCAATCAGCCCCAGCATTTT
j_gene: TRBJ1-1; v_gene: TRBV6-5; abundance: -; d_gene: -; CDR3aa: CASIRRGNTEAFF; CDR3nt: TGTGCCAGCATCCGTAGGGGAAACACTGAAGCTTTCTTT
j_gene: TRBJ2-7; v_gene: TRBV3-1/TRBV3-2; abundance: -; d_gene: -; CDR3aa: CASSQWGPYEQYF; CDR3nt: TGTGCCAGCAGCCAATGGGGGCCCTACGAGCAGTACTTC
j_gene: TRBJ2-7; v_gene: TRBV29-1; abundance: -; d_gene: -; CDR3aa: CSVDSVPGGYEQYF; CDR3nt: TGCAGCGTTGATTCAGTCCCAGGCGGGTACGAGCAGTACTTC
j_gene: TRBJ2-1; v_gene: TRBV4-1; abundance: few; d_gene: TRBD1; CDR3aa: CASRDRDVNEQFF; CDR3nt: TGCGCCAGCCGTGACAGGGATGTCAATGAGCAGTTCTTC
j_gene: TRBJ2-1; v_gene: TRBV24-1; abundance: -; d_gene: -; CDR3aa: CATSGGGPKIASYNEQFF; CDR3nt: TGTGCCACCAGTGGCGGGGGCCCGAAGATCGCCTCCTACAATGAGCAGTTCTTC
j_gene: TRBJ2-1; v_gene: TRBV11-1; abundance: -; d_gene: -; CDR3aa: CASSIDTATPHNEQFF; CDR3nt: TGTGCCAGCAGCATCGACACTGCTACCCCCCACAATGAGCAGTTCTTC
j_gene: TRBJ2-1; v_gene: TRBV5-1; abundance: -; d_gene: TRBD2; CDR3aa: CASSFTGGPLEQFF; CDR3nt: TGCGCCAGCAGCTTCACGGGAGGTCCCCTTGAGCAGTTCTTC